These T cell receptor beta chains were read from a single sample in a study of T cells in Graves' hyperthyroidism and ophthalmopathy. MiXCR, applied by TCRdb to the multiplex PCR reads, yields one record per CDR3 protein. The data contain about 320,000 distinct CDR3 sequences, roughly 17% of them singletons. What was sequenced was blood. These receptors were collected from a man between 25 and 39 years old with Graves' hyperthyroidism. The CDR3 runs from the conserved cysteine through the conserved F or W. The D gene is left open where the match is weak. Clone size is shown for a subset of rows, as once, few, many or a class of expanded clone.

D,size,V,length,J,CDR3,DNA
NA,many,TRBV5-6,13,TRBJ1-2,CASSLGGESGYTF,TGTGCCAGCAGCTTGGGAGGGGAAAGTGGCTACACCTTC
NA,many,TRBV28,15,TRBJ2-7,CASRGSSDSSLEQYF,TGTGCCAGCAGGGGAAGCTCGGACAGTTCTCTCGAGCAGTACTTC
NA,many,TRBV2,16,TRBJ2-1,CASGGPLAGRSNEQFF,TGTGCCAGCGGGGGGCCCCTCGCCGGGAGGAGCAATGAGCAGTTCTTC
TRBD1,many,TRBV2,13,TRBJ2-5,CATYRDSEQTQYF,TGTGCCACTTACCGGGACAGCGAACAGACCCAGTACTTC
NA,few,TRBV6-1,14,TRBJ1-3,CASRSRFSGNTIYF,TGTGCCAGCAGATCCAGGTTCTCTGGAAACACCATATATTTT
NA,once,TRBV29-1,16,TRBJ2-3,CSVEAPVGTSTDTQYF,TGCAGCGTTGAGGCCCCCGTCGGGACAAGCACAGATACGCAGTATTTT
NA,many,TRBV7-3,13,TRBJ2-3,CASSRASTDTQYF,TGTGCCAGCAGCCGAGCTAGCACAGATACGCAGTATTTT
NA,many,TRBV4-1,11,TRBJ2-5,CASSQGQTQYF,TGCGCCAGCAGCCAAGGCCAGACCCAGTACTTC
TRBD1,NA,TRBV11-2,13,TRBJ1-4,CASSFGTAEKLFF,TGTGCCAGCAGCTTTGGGACAGCTGAAAAACTGTTTTTT
NA,NA,TRBV19,15,TRBJ2-7,CASSKAPGVFYEQYF,TGTGCCAGTAGCAAGGCCCCGGGGGTGTTTTACGAGCAGTACTTC
TRBD1,few,TRBV28,15,TRBJ2-3,CASSKDRGLTDTQYF,TGTGCCAGCAGTAAAGACAGGGGGCTGACAGATACGCAGTATTTT
TRBD2,NA,TRBV9,15,TRBJ2-3,CASSSVGRVPDTQYF,TGTGCCAGCAGCTCTGTCGGGAGGGTTCCAGATACGCAGTATTTT
NA,many,TRBV13,17,TRBJ2-7,CASSFYSTGGSSYEQYF,TGTGCCAGCAGCTTCTACTCGACAGGAGGAAGCTCCTACGAGCAGTACTTC
TRBD2,many,TRBV28,16,TRBJ2-3,CASSSAGLAGGDTQYF,TGTGCCAGCAGTTCAGCGGGACTAGCGGGAGGAGATACGCAGTATTTT
NA,few,TRBV10-3,11,TRBJ2-5,CAISPGTPQYF,TGTGCCATCAGCCCCGGGACACCCCAGTACTTC
NA,NA,TRBV29-1,10,TRBJ1-2,CSVAREGYTF,TGCAGCGTTGCCCGGGAAGGCTACACCTTC
NA,NA,TRBV28,14,TRBJ1-3,CASSPGGTLNTIYF,TGTGCCAGCAGTCCCGGGGGGACCTTAAACACCATATATTTT
NA,many,TRBV12-3/TRBV12-4,16,TRBJ2-1,CASGLALTSSLQEQFF,TGTGCCAGCGGTTTAGCGCTAACTAGCTCCCTTCAAGAGCAGTTCTTC
NA,few,TRBV6-6,14,TRBJ2-7,CASSYTGPNYEQYF,TGTGCCAGCAGTTACACCGGGCCAAACTACGAGCAGTACTTC
TRBD2,many,TRBV7-3,14,TRBJ2-3,CASSALAGADTQYF,TGTGCCAGCAGCGCGCTAGCGGGAGCTGATACGCAGTATTTT
NA,many,TRBV5-1,14,TRBJ1-1,CASQPGSVRTEAFF,TGCGCCTCCCAGCCAGGCTCCGTTAGGACTGAAGCTTTCTTT
NA,many,TRBV30,11,TRBJ1-2,CAWTAGDGYTF,TGTGCCTGGACCGCCGGTGATGGCTACACCTTC
TRBD2,NA,TRBV5-1,16,TRBJ2-2,CASSLTSGGNTGELFF,TGCGCCAGCAGCCTGACTAGCGGGGGGAACACCGGGGAGCTGTTTTTT
TRBD2,many,TRBV27,17,TRBJ2-5,CASSSGLAGGARETQYF,TGTGCCAGCAGTTCCGGACTAGCGGGTGGGGCCCGAGAGACCCAGTACTTC
NA,NA,TRBV30,13,TRBJ1-1,CAWSTGTYTEAFF,TGTGCCTGGAGTACTGGGACTTACACTGAAGCTTTCTTT
NA,many,TRBV6-1,14,TRBJ1-2,CASRSGASLWLGTF,TGTGCCAGCAGATCAGGGGCCTCTCTATGGCTAGGCACCTTC
NA,few,TRBV20-1,13,TRBJ2-1,CSAGVAVYNEQFF,TGCAGTGCCGGGGTAGCAGTTTACAATGAGCAGTTCTTC
NA,NA,TRBV13,14,TRBJ2-1,CASSHDNPYNEQFF,TGTGCCAGCAGCCACGACAACCCCTACAATGAGCAGTTCTTC
TRBD1,NA,TRBV6-2/TRBV6-3,13,TRBJ1-5,CASSDLQGQPQHF,TGTGCCAGCAGCGACCTACAGGGGCAGCCCCAGCATTTT
NA,few,TRBV5-4,13,TRBJ2-1,CASRVDSDNEQFF,TGTGCCAGCAGAGTAGACAGTGACAATGAGCAGTTCTTC
NA,few,TRBV28,14,TRBJ2-1,CASSLGRRANEQFF,TGTGCCAGCAGTTTGGGGCGCAGGGCGAATGAGCAGTTCTTC
NA,many,TRBV11-2,16,TRBJ2-1,CASSLGLPAAANEQFF,TGTGCCAGCAGCCTAGGACTTCCCGCGGCGGCCAATGAGCAGTTCTTC
NA,many,TRBV29-1,17,TRBJ2-3,CSVEDFSPLVGTDTQYF,TGCAGCGTTGAAGATTTCAGCCCCCTAGTAGGTACAGATACGCAGTATTTT
NA,NA,TRBV11-1,14,TRBJ1-1,CASRSDSMNTEAFF,TGTGCCAGCAGATCGGACAGCATGAACACTGAAGCTTTCTTT
TRBD2,NA,TRBV7-2,15,TRBJ2-2,CASRQRLADTGELFF,TGTGCCAGCAGGCAAAGACTAGCTGACACCGGGGAGCTGTTTTTT
TRBD1,NA,TRBV7-9,15,TRBJ1-4,CASSLRGTANEKLFF,TGTGCCAGCAGCTTAAGGGGGACAGCTAATGAAAAACTGTTTTTT
TRBD2,many,TRBV28,15,TRBJ2-1,CASSKTSGTYNEQFF,TGTGCCAGCAGCAAGACTAGCGGGACTTACAATGAGCAGTTCTTC
NA,many,TRBV29-1,10,TRBJ2-5,CSSGQETQYF,TGCAGCAGCGGCCAAGAGACCCAGTACTTC
TRBD2,few,TRBV24-1,15,TRBJ2-5,CATSPGLAGSETQYF,TGTGCCACCAGTCCAGGACTAGCGGGGTCGGAGACCCAGTACTTC
NA,many,TRBV12-3/TRBV12-4,15,TRBJ2-7,CASSLGQNPSYEQYF,TGTGCCAGCAGTTTGGGCCAGAACCCTTCCTACGAGCAGTACTTC
NA,many,TRBV2,14,TRBJ2-7,CASSERLVFYEQYF,TGTGCCAGCAGTGAACGGCTCGTTTTCTACGAGCAGTACTTC